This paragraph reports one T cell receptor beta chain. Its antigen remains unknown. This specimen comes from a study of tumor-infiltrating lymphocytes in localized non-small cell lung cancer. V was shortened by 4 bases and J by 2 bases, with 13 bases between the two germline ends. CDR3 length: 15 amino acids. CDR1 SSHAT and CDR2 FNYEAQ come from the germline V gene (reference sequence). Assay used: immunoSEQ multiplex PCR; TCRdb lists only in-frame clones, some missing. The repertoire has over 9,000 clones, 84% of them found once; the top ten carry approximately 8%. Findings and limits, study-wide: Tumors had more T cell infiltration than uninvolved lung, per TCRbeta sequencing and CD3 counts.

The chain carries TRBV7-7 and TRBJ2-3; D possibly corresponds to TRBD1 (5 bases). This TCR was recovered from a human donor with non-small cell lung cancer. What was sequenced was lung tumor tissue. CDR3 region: CASSSIDSHTDTQYF. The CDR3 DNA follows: TGTGCCAGCAGCTCCATAGACAGTCACACAGATACGCAGTATTTT.